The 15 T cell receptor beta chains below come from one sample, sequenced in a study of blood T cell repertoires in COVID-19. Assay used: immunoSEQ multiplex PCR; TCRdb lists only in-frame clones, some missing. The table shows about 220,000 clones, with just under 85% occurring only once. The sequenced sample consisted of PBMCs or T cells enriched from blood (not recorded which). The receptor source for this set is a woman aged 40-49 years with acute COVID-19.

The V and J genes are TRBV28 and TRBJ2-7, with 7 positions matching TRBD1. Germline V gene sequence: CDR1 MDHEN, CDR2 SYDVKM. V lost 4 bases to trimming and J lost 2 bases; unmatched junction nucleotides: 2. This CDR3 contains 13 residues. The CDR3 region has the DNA TGTGCCAGCAGTTACGACAGGGCCTACGAGCAGTACTTC. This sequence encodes CASSYDRAYEQYF. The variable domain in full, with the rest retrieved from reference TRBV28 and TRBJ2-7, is DVKVTQSSRYLVKRTGEKVFLECVQDMDHENMFWYRQDPGLGLRLIYFSYDVKMKEKGDIPEGYSVSREKKERFSLILESASTNQTSMYLCASSYDRAYEQYFGPGTRLTVT.

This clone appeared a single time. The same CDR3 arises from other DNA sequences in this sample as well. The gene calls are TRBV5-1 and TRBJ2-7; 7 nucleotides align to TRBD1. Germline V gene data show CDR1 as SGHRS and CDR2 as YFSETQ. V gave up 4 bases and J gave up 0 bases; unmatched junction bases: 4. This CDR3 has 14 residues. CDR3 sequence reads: CASSLGQSSYEQYF. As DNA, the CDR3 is TGCGCCAGCAGCCTGGGACAGTCCTCCTACGAGCAGTACTTC.

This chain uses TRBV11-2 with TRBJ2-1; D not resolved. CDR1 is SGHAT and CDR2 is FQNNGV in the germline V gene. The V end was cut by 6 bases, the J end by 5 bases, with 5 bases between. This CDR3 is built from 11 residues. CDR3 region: CASRSDNEQFF. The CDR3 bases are TGTGCCAGCAGAAGCGACAATGAGCAGTTCTTC.

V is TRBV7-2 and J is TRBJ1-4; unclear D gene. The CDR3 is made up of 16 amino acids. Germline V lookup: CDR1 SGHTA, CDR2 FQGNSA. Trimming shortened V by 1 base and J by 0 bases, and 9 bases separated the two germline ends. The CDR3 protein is CASSLGLTATNEKLFF. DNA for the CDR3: TGTGCCAGCAGCTTAGGGCTGACTGCAACTAATGAAAAACTGTTTTTT.

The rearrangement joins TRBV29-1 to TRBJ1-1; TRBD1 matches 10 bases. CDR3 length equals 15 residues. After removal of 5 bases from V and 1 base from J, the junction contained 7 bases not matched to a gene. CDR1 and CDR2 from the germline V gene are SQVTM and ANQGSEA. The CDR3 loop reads CSVMRTGGPNTEAFF. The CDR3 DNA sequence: TGCAGCGTTATGAGGACAGGGGGACCGAACACTGAAGCTTTCTTT. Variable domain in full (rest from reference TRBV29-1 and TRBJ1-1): SAVISQKPSRDICQRGTSLTIQCQVDSQVTMMFWYRQQPGQSLTLIATANQGSEATYESGFVIDKFPISRPNLTFSTLTVSNMSPEDSSIYLCSVMRTGGPNTEAFFGQGTRLTVV.

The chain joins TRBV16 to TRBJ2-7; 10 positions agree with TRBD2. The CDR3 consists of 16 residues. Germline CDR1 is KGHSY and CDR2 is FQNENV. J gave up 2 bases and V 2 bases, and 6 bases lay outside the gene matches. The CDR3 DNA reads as TGTGCCAGCAGCCAACGCCTAGCGGGGGCCCCCTACGAGCAGTACTTC. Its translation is CASSQRLAGAPYEQYF.

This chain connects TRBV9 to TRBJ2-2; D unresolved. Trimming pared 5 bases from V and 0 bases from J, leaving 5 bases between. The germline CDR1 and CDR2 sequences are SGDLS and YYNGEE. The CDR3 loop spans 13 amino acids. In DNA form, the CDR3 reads TGTGCCAGCAGTTCCGCGAACACCGGGGAGCTGTTTTTT. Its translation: CASSSANTGELFF.

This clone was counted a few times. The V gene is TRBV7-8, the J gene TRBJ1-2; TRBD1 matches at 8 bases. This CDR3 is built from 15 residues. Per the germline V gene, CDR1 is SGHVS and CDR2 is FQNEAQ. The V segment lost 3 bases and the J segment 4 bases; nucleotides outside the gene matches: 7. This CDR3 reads CASSLLGQGGYGYTF. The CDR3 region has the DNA TGTGCCAGCAGCTTGCTCGGACAGGGCGGCTATGGCTACACCTTC.

This CDR3 reads CASSQDVRSVGYGYTF. CDR3 nucleotides: TGTGCCAGCAGCCAAGATGTGCGGTCGGTCGGCTATGGCTACACCTTC. The genes are TRBV3-1 (or the pseudogene TRBV3-2) and TRBJ1-2, with no clear D. The V end lost 0 bases, the J end lost 4 bases, and 15 bases lay between the germline ends. The V gene's germline CDR1 is LGHDT and CDR2 YNNKEL (reference sequence). CDR3 length: 16 amino acids.

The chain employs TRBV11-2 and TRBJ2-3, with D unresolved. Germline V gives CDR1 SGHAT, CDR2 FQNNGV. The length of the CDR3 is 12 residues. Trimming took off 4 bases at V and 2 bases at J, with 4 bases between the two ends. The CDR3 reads CASSSLTDTQYF. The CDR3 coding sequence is TGTGCCAGCAGCTCTCTCACAGATACGCAGTATTTT.

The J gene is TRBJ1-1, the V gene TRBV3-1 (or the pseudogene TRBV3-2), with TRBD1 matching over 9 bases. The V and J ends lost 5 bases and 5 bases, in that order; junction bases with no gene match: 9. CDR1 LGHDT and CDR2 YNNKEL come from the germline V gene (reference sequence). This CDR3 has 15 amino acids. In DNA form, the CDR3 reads TGTGCCAGCAGCGGAAACAGGGGGCAGGAGACTGAAGCTTTCTTT. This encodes CASSGNRGQETEAFF.

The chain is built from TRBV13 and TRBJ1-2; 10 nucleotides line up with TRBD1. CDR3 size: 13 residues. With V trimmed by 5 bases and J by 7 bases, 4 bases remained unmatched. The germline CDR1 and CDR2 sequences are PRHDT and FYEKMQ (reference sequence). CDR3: CASSRQGASGYTF. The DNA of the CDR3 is TGTGCCAGCAGCCGACAGGGGGCGAGTGGCTACACCTTC.

The CDR3 region is CASSYSSSGRNIQYF. DNA of the CDR3: TGTGCCAGCAGTTACTCTTCTAGCGGGAGGAACATTCAGTACTTC. V and J are TRBV6-5 and TRBJ2-4; 11 nucleotides align to TRBD2. Trimming cost V 0 bases and J 7 bases; bases outside gene matches: 2. Germline-derived CDR1 and CDR2 are MNHEY and SVGAGI. This CDR3 is 15 amino acids long.

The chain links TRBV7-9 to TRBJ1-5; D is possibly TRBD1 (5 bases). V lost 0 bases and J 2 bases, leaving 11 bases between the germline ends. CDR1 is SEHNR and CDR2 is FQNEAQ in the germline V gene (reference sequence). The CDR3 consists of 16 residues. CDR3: CASSLAGAGGNQPQHF. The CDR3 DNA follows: TGTGCCAGCAGCTTAGCCGGGGCGGGGGGCAATCAGCCCCAGCATTTT. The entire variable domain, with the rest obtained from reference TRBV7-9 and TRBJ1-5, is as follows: DTGVSQNPRHKITKRGQNVTFRCDPISEHNRLYWYRQTLGQGPEFLTYFQNEAQLEKSRLLSDRFSAERPKGSFSTLEIQRTEQGDSAMYLCASSLAGAGGNQPQHFGDGTRLSIL.

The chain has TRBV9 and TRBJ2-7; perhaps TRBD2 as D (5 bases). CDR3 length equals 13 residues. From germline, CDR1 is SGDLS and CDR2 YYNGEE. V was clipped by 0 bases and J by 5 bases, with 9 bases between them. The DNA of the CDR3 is TGTGCCAGCAGCGTAGGCGGGTCGGACGAGCAGTACTTC. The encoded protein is CASSVGGSDEQYF. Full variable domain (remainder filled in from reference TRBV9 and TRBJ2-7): DSGVTQTPKHLITATGQRVTLRCSPRSGDLSVYWYQQSLDQGLQFLIQYYNGEERAKGNILERFSAQQFPDLHSELNLSSLELGDSALYFCASSVGGSDEQYFGPGTRLTVT.